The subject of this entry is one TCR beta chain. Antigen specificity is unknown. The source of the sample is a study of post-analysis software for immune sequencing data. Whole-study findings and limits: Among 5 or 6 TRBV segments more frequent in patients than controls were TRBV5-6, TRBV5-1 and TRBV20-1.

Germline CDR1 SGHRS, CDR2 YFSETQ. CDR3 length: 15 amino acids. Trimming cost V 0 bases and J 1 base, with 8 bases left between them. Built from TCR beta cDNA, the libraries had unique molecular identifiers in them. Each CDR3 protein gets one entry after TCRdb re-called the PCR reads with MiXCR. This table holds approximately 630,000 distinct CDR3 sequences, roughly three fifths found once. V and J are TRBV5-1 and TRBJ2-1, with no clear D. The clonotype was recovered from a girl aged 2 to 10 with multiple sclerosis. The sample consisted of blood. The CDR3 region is CASSLDGVSYNEQFF. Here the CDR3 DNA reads TGCGCCAGCAGCTTGGATGGCGTTTCCTACAATGAGCAGTTCTTC.